This TCR beta chain was retrieved from a study of preoperative IRX-2 immunotherapy in early breast cancer. Indicated treatment: preoperative locoregional IRX-2 cytokine immunotherapy. Preoperative locoregional IRX-2 cytokine immunotherapy was tested in the phase Ib source study. Germline lookup yields CDR1 SGHRS and CDR2 YFSETQ. There are 11 residues in the CDR3. Between the trimmed V and J ends, which lost 3 bases and 0 bases, there was a span of 0 bases. Method: immunoSEQ multiplex PCR; TCRdb's copy keeps in-frame clones and lacks some. The table shows under 45,000 clones, with about 95% occurring only once.

The rearrangement joins TRBV5-1 to TRBJ2-5; the D is unclear. The source material was tumor tissue, sampled after IRX-2 immunotherapy. The TCR sequence derives from a human donor with breast cancer. The CDR3 is CASSYQETQYF. CDR3 DNA sequence: TGCGCCAGCAGCTACCAAGAGACCCAGTACTTC.